This T cell receptor beta chain was found in a study of T cell changes during pregnancy in multiple sclerosis. The CDR3 totals 15 residues. Germline V gives CDR1 SGHTA, CDR2 FQGTGA. V trimming: 2 bases; J trimming: 6 bases; junction bases outside the gene matches: 4. TCRdb's table, derived via immunoSEQ multiplex PCR, lists solely in-frame clones and lacks some. The data hold 40,000 to 60,000 clones, with 75% to 95% observed a single time. Sequencing was performed on CD8+ T cells from peripheral blood mononuclear cells, taken in the second trimester of pregnancy. This clonotype was obtained from a female donor with multiple sclerosis, enrolled in a pregnancy study. The V call is TRBV7-3, the J call TRBJ1-2; 12 nucleotides match TRBD1. The CDR3 here is CASSLGTGGTDGYTF. CDR3 sequence (DNA): TGTGCCAGCAGCTTAGGGACAGGGGGCACCGATGGCTACACCTTC.